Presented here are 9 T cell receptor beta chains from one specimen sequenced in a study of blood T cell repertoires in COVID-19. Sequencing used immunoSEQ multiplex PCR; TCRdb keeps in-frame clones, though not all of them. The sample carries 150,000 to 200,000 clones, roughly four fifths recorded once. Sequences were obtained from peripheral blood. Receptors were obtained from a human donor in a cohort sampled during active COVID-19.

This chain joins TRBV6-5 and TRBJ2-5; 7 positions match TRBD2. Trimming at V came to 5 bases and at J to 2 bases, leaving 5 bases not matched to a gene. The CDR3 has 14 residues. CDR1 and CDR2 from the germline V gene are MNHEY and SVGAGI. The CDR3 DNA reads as TGTGCCAGCAGTCTATCCGGGGGGCAAGAGACCCAGTACTTC. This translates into CASSLSGGQETQYF.

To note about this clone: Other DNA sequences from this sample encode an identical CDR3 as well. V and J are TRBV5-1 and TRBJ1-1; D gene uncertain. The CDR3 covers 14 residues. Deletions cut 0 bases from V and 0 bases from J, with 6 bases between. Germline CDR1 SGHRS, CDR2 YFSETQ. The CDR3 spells CASSLAGMNTEAFF. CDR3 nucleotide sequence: TGCGCCAGCAGCTTGGCCGGGATGAACACTGAAGCTTTCTTT. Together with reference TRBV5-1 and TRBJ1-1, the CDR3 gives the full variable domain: KAGVTQTPRYLIKTRGQQVTLSCSPISGHRSVSWYQQTPGQGLQFLFEYFSETQRNKGNFPGRFSGRQFSNSRSEMNVSTLELGDSALYLCASSLAGMNTEAFFGQGTRLTVV.

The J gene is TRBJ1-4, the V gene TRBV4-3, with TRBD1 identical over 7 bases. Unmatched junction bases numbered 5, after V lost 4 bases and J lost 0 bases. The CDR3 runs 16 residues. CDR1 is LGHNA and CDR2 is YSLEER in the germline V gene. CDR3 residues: CASSPTGDATNEKLFF. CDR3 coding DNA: TGCGCCAGCAGCCCTACAGGGGACGCAACTAATGAAAAACTGTTTTTT.

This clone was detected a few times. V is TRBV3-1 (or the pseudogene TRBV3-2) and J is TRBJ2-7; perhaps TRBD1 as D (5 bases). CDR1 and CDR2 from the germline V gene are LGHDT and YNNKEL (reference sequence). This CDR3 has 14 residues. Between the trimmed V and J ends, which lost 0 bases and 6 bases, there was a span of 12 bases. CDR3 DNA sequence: TGTGCCAGCAGCCAAGAATGGCAGGGCCGCGAGCAGTACTTC. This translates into CASSQEWQGREQYF.

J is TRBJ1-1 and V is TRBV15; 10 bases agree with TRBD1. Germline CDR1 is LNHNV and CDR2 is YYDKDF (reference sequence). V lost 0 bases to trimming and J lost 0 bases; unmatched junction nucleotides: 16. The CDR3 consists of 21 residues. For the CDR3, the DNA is TGTGCCACCAGCAGAGACTTGACAGGGGGCGCCATCCTTGCAATGAACACTGAAGCTTTCTTT. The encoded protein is CATSRDLTGGAILAMNTEAFF.

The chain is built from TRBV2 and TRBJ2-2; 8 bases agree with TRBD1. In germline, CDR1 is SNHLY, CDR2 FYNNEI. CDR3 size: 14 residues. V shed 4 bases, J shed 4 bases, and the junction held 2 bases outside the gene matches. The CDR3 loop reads CASSGTGSTGELFF. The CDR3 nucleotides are TGTGCCAGCAGTGGGACAGGGTCCACCGGGGAGCTGTTTTTT.

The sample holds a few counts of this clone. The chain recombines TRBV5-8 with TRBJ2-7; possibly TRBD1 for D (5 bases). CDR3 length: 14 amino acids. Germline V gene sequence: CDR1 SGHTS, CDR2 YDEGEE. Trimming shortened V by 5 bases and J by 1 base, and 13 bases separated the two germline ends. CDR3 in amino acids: CASRPRGRSYEQYF. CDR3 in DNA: TGTGCCAGCAGGCCTAGGGGAAGGTCCTACGAGCAGTACTTC.

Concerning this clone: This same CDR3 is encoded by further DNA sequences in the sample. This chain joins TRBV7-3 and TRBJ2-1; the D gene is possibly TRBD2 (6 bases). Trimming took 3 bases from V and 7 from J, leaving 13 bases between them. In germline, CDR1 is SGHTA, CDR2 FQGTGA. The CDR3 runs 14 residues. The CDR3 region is CASSFGGRANEQFF. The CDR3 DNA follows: TGTGCCAGCAGCTTCGGGGGTCGGGCTAATGAGCAGTTCTTC. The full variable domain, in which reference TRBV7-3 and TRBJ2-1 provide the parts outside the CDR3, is GAGVSQTPSNKVTEKGKYVELRCDPISGHTALYWYRQSLGQGPEFLIYFQGTGAADDSGLPNDRFFAVRPEGSVSTLKIQRTERGDSAVYLCASSFGGRANEQFFGPGTRLTVL.

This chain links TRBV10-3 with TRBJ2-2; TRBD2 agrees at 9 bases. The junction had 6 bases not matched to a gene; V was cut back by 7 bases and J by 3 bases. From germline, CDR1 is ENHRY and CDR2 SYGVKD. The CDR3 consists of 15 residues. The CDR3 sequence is CAIMSAGGHTGELFF. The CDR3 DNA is TGTGCCATCATGTCGGCGGGGGGGCACACCGGGGAGCTGTTTTTT.